This T cell receptor (beta chain) was captured in a study of blood T cell repertoires in COVID-19. J gave up 1 base and V 11 bases, and 19 bases lay outside the gene matches. The CDR3 length is 18 residues. CDR1 is WNHNN and CDR2 is SYGVQD in the germline V gene (reference sequence). Only in-frame clones appear in the TCRdb table, and some are missing; sequencing was by immunoSEQ multiplex PCR. This sample carries fewer than 300,000 clones, more than 80% of them seen once, and the ten largest clones take around 1.1%. Adults between about 18 and 95 years of age took part from 24 US areas. Recovered status in Cohort 3 required two negative PCRs, clearance, or symptom resolution.

V gene TRBV10-1 combines with J gene TRBJ1-5, with TRBD1 identical over 8 bases. This clonotype originated in a woman younger than 45 who had recovered from COVID-19. Sequences were obtained from PBMCs or T cells enriched from blood (not recorded which). CDR3 sequence: CAPTLGTDREESNQPQHF. CDR3 sequence (DNA): TGCGCCCCAACGTTGGGGACGGACAGGGAGGAGAGCAATCAGCCCCAGCATTTT.